This passage covers 12 T cell receptor beta chains from one sample sequenced in a study of T-cell reconstitution after alpha-beta-depleted transplantation in children. As it was prepared, the TCRbeta library received unique molecular identifiers. Each CDR3 protein is one row after TCRdb ran MiXCR on the PCR reads. Of 400,000 to 550,000 distinct CDR3 sequences in the sample, about 11% were seen once. The source material was PBMCs, sampled before TCRalphabeta/CD19-depleted stem cell transplant. These receptor sequences come from a child younger than 10 with inherited bone marrow failure, due to receive a stem cell transplant.

This clonotype was found many times. The chain links TRBV27 to TRBJ2-1; 12 bases line up with TRBD2. V was clipped by 5 bases and J by 0 bases; unmatched bases: 5. There are 17 residues in the CDR3. Germline-derived CDR1 and CDR2 are MNHEY and SMNVEV (reference sequence). The CDR3 bases are TGTGCCAGCAGTGCCCGGACTAGCGGGGTCTCCTACAATGAGCAGTTCTTC. Translating gives CASSARTSGVSYNEQFF.

The rearrangement joins TRBV13 to TRBJ2-6; tentatively, D is TRBD2 (6 bases). The CDR3 is made up of 19 amino acids. From germline, CDR1 is PRHDT and CDR2 FYEKMQ (reference sequence). V was trimmed by 11 bases and J by 6 bases, leaving 32 bases between them. The CDR3: CAFSLGGLGVSRVANVLTF. The CDR3 DNA reads as TGTGCCTTCAGTTTAGGAGGGCTTGGGGTCTCACGGGTGGCCAACGTCCTGACTTTC.

The rearrangement links TRBV20-1 to TRBJ2-7; D may be TRBD2 (6 bases). Germline V gene data show CDR1 as DFQATT and CDR2 as SNEGSKA (reference sequence). The germline V and J ends were trimmed by 8 bases and 2 bases, with 13 bases remaining between them. This CDR3 is built from 12 residues. The CDR3 DNA follows: TGCAGTTCCGGGACTGCGACCTACGAGCAGTACTTC. Its translation: CSSGTATYEQYF.

In its sample, this clonotype was seen many times. V gene TRBV12-3 or TRBV12-4 combines with J gene TRBJ2-2, with 11 bases aligning to TRBD2. The CDR3 consists of 17 residues. With 5 bases clipped from V and 1 base from J, the junction kept 6 bases outside the gene matches. CDR3 coding DNA: TGTGCCAGCAGTAATACCGGGACTAGCGGGAACACCGGGGAGCTGTTTTTT. Translation: CASSNTGTSGNTGELFF.

This clonotype turned up a few times. This chain uses TRBV5-6 with TRBJ1-2, with TRBD1 matching over 7 bases. The CDR3 runs 16 residues. CDR1 and CDR2 from the germline V gene are SGHDT and YYEEEE. Trimming took 0 bases from V and 8 from J; bases not matched to a gene: 13. CDR3 loop: CASSLVRAGGVFGYTF. The CDR3, as DNA: TGTGCCAGCAGCTTGGTCAGGGCAGGGGGTGTCTTCGGCTACACCTTC. The full variable domain, with the rest looked up from reference TRBV5-6 and TRBJ1-2, is DAGVTQSPTHLIKTRGQQVTLRCSPKSGHDTVSWYQQALGQGPQFIFQYYEEEERQRGNFPDRFSGHQFPNYSSELNVNALLLGDSALYLCASSLVRAGGVFGYTFGSGTRLTVV.

This clonotype was recorded many times. The chain has TRBV25-1 and TRBJ1-1; 7 bases match TRBD1. The CDR3 runs 14 residues. V lost 5 bases and J lost 4; bases outside the gene matches: 7. Germline values: CDR1 MGHDK, CDR2 SYGVNS. For the CDR3, the DNA is TGTGCCAGCAGTCACAGGGGCGGCGGCACTGAAGCTTTCTTT. Translated, it gives CASSHRGGGTEAFF.

As regards this clonotype: Being one base from a much bigger clone, this may be a read error. The V gene is TRBV9, the J gene TRBJ2-1; D is unclear. The CDR3 has 11 amino acids. V lost 6 bases to trimming and J lost 5 bases, with 6 bases between them. Germline V CDR1 and CDR2: SGDLS, YYNGEE. CDR3 DNA sequence: TGTGCCAGCACCGCCAACAATGAGCAGTTCTTC. Its translation: CASTANNEQFF.

This clonotype came up many times. The chain combines TRBV12-3 or TRBV12-4 with TRBJ2-7, with TRBD2 matching over 13 bases. V was clipped by 5 bases and J by 4 bases; unmatched bases: 5. CDR3 size: 15 residues. DNA for the CDR3: TGTGCCAGCAGTACCTCGGGACTAGCGGGATACGAGCAGTACTTC. It specifies CASSTSGLAGYEQYF.

At least ten counts were recorded for this clonotype. The chain is built from TRBV24-1 and TRBJ1-2, with D unclear. Germline-derived CDR1 and CDR2 are KGHDR and SFDVKD. V was shortened by 5 bases and J by 2 bases, with 14 bases between the two germline ends. CDR3 length equals 15 residues. DNA of the CDR3: TGTGCCACCAGTGCCCGAGATGGTGGAAACTATGGCTACACCTTC. Protein sequence: CATSARDGGNYGYTF.

This clonotype was counted at least ten times. The chain recombines TRBV7-2 with TRBJ2-1, with 13 bases identical to TRBD2. The CDR3 extends over 17 amino acids. V lost 5 bases and J lost 2; bases outside the gene matches: 6. Germline CDR1 reads SGHTA; CDR2 reads FQGNSA. The CDR3 bases are TGTGCCAGCAGCAGGACTAGCGGGAGCCATGCCTACAATGAGCAGTTCTTC. The encoded protein is CASSRTSGSHAYNEQFF.

Note on this clonotype: Since a much larger clone is just one base distant, this may be a read error. The chain links TRBV20-1 to TRBJ2-7; D might be TRBD1 (6 bases). Germline V gene sequence: CDR1 DFQATT, CDR2 SNEGSKA (reference sequence). The CDR3 runs to 16 residues. V was cut by 3 bases and J by 2 bases, with 20 bases left in between. The CDR3, as DNA: TGCAGTGCTAGCAACCAATGGACAGAACCAACCTACGAGCAGTACTTC. Encoded protein: CSASNQWTEPTYEQYF.

This clonotype appeared many times. The V gene is TRBV28, the J gene TRBJ2-3; D call uncertain. Germline CDR1 reads MDHEN; CDR2 reads SYDVKM. The CDR3 is 14 amino acids. The V end lost 7 bases, the J end lost 0 bases, and 11 bases lay between the germline ends. CDR3 nucleotides: TGTGCCAGCACCGGGCTAGGAAGCACAGATACGCAGTATTTT. Translated: CASTGLGSTDTQYF.